The source of this TCR beta chain is a study of blood T cell repertoires in COVID-19. The assay was immunoSEQ multiplex PCR, and TCRdb's table has in-frame clones only and misses some. This table holds more than 300,000 clones, 70% to 90% found once. Input material: PBMCs or T cells enriched from blood (not recorded which). The clonotype originates from a woman aged 25 to 45 who had recovered from COVID-19.

The CDR3 coding sequence is TGTGCCAGCAGCTTGGCACAGCTGCAAGAGACCCAGTACTTC. This sequence encodes CASSLAQLQETQYF. This rearrangement joins TRBV5-6 to TRBJ2-5; D uncertain. Trimming took 0 bases from V and 2 from J, leaving 8 bases between them. There are 14 residues in the CDR3. CDR1 and CDR2 from the germline V gene are SGHDT and YYEEEE. Looking up the rest from reference TRBV5-6 and TRBJ2-5 gives the full variable domain: DAGVTQSPTHLIKTRGQQVTLRCSPKSGHDTVSWYQQALGQGPQFIFQYYEEEERQRGNFPDRFSGHQFPNYSSELNVNALLLGDSALYLCASSLAQLQETQYFGPGTRLLVL.